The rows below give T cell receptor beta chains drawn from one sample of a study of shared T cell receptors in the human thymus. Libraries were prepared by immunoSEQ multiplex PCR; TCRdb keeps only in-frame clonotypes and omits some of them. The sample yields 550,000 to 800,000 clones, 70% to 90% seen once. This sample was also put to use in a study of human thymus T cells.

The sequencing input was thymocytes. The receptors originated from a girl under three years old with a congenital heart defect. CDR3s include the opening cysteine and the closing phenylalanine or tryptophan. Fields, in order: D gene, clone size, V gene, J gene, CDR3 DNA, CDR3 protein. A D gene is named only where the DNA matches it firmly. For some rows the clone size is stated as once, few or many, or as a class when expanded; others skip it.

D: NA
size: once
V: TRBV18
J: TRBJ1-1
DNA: TGTGCCAGCTCACCGGCCCTGACAGGTCTGGTTCTGGCGGACACTGAAGCTTTCTTT
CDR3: CASSPALTGLVLADTEAFF

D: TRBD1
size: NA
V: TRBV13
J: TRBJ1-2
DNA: TGTGCCAGCATGCACGACGGAGGGACAGGAAACTATGGCTACACCTTC
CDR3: CASMHDGGTGNYGYTF

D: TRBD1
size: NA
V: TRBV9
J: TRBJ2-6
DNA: TGTGCCAGCAGCGAACCCTTACAGGGGCCTGGGGCCAACGTCCTGACTTTC
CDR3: CASSEPLQGPGANVLTF

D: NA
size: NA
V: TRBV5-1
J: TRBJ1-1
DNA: TGCGCCAGCAGCTTGTTGAACGCCCAAACAGGGAACACTGAAGCTTTCTTT
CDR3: CASSLLNAQTGNTEAFF

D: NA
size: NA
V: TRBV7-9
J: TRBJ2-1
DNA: TGTGCCAGCAGCTTAGGGAGCCCCAATGAGCAGTTCTTC
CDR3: CASSLGSPNEQFF

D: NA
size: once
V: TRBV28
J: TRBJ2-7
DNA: TGTGCCAGCAGTCCTAAAAGACAGTTTCCGTGCGAGCAGTACTTC
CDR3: CASSPKRQFPCEQYF

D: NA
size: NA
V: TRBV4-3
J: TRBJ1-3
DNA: TGCGCCAGCAGCCAAGAGGAGGGCAGGAGGGCATCTGGAAACACCATATATTTT
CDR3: CASSQEEGRRASGNTIYF

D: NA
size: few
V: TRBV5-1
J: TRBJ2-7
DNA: TGCGCCTGCAAGCCCGAGATAGACTCCCAGGGCCACGAGCAGTACTTC
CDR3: CACKPEIDSQGHEQYF

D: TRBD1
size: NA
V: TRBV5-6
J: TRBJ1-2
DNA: TGTGCCAGCAGCTCGCCAGGGGGGCTAAACTATGGCTACACCTTC
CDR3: CASSSPGGLNYGYTF

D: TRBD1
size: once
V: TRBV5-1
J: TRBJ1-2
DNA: TGCGCCAGCAGCCTAGGACAGGTTTCCCCTCGCGGCTACACCTTC
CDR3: CASSLGQVSPRGYTF

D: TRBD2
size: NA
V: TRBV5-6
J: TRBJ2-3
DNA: TGTGCCAGCAGCAGCAGACTAGCGGGGGGGCTCACAGATACGCAGTATTTT
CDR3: CASSSRLAGGLTDTQYF

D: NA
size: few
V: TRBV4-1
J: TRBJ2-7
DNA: TGCGCCAGCAGCCAAGATGGCAGGGAACCCTACGAGCAGTACTTC
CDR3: CASSQDGREPYEQYF

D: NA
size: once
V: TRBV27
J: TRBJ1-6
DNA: TGTGCCAGCAGTTTATCGGGGCACCGCCCTCATTATAATTCACCCCTCCACTTT
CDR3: CASSLSGHRPHYNSPLHF

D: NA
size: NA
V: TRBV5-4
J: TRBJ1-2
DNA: TGTGCCAGCAGGTATTACAGGGCTGGTAACTATGGCTACACCTTC
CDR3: CASRYYRAGNYGYTF

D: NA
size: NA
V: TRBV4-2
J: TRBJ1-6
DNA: TGTGCCAGCAGCCAACACCCGGGACACCTCACGAATTCACCCCTCCACTTT
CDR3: CASSQHPGHLTNSPLHF

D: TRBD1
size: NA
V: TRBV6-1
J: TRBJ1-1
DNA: TGTGCCAGCAGGGACAGGTCCGATAACACTGAAGCTTTCTTT
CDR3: CASRDRSDNTEAFF

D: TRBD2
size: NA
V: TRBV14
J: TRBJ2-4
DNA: TGTGCCAGCAGCCAATACCGGACTAGCGGGGAGGTAACCAAAAACATTCAGTACTTC
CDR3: CASSQYRTSGEVTKNIQYF

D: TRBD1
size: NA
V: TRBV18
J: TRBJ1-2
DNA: TGTGCCAGCTCACCCAGGACAGGAGTTTTCTATGGCTACACCTTC
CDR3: CASSPRTGVFYGYTF

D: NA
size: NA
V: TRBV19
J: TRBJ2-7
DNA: TGTGCCAGTAGCAACAGATACGAGCAGTACTTC
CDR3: CASSNRYEQYF

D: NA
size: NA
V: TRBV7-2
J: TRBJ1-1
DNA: TGTGCCAGCAGCTTAAGGGGGGGTGGGTACACTGAAGCTTTCTTT
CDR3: CASSLRGGGYTEAFF

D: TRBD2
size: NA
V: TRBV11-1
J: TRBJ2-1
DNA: TGTGCCAGCAGCTCCAGACTAGCGGGGGGTGGTGATGAGCAGTTCTTC
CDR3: CASSSRLAGGGDEQFF

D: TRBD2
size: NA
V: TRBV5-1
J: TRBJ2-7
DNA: TGCGCCAGCAGCTTGGGCGGACTAGCGGGGCTAACCTACGGGCAGTACTTC
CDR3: CASSLGGLAGLTYGQYF

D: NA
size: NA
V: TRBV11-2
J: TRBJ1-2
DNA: TGTGCCAGCAGCTTAGGTAGGGGGATCGGCTATGGCTACACCTTC
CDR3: CASSLGRGIGYGYTF

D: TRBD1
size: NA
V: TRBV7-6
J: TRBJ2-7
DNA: TGTGCCAGCAGCCCTAACGATGGGACAGGGCTCGAGCAGTACTTC
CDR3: CASSPNDGTGLEQYF

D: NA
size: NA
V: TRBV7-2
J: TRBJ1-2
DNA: TGTGCCAGCAGCTTAGCCCAGGGTGTCGGTGGCTACACCTTC
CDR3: CASSLAQGVGGYTF

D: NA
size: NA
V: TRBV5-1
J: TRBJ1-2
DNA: TGCGCCAGCAGCTTGGGGGCCTCGAGAAATGGCTACACCTTC
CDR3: CASSLGASRNGYTF

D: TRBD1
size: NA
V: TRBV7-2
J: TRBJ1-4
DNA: TGTGCCAGCAGCTTAGTCGGGACAGGTCCGGCAACTAATGAAAAACTGTTTTTT
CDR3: CASSLVGTGPATNEKLFF

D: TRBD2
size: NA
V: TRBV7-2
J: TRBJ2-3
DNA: TGTGCCAGCAGCTTAGTAGGGGCGGGGGTAACAGATACGCAGTATTTT
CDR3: CASSLVGAGVTDTQYF

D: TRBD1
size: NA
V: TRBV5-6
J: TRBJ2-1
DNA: TGTGCCAGCAGAAAACAGGGGGCGTCCTGGGTAGAGAACAATGAGCAGTTCTTC
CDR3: CASRKQGASWVENNEQFF

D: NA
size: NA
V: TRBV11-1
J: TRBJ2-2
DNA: TGTGCCAGCAGCTTAGTCTTCCCTAGCGATAACACCGGGGAGCTGTTTTTT
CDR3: CASSLVFPSDNTGELFF

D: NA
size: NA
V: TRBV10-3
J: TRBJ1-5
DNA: TGTGCCATCAGTGAGTGGGGGGGAAGCAATCAGCCCCAGCATTTT
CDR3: CAISEWGGSNQPQHF

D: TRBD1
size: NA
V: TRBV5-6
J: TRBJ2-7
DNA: TGTGCCAGCAGCTTTACCCCCGGCAGGGGGCGGGGTGAGCAGTACTTC
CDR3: CASSFTPGRGRGEQYF

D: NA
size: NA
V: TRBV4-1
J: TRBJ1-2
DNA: TGCGCCAGCAGCCAAGATCAGCCAGGGTCTAACTATGGCTACACCTTC
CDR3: CASSQDQPGSNYGYTF

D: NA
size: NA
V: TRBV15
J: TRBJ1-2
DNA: TGTGCCACCAGCAGAGATCTTGCGGCATCCTTTAGGTATGGCTACACCTTC
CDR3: CATSRDLAASFRYGYTF

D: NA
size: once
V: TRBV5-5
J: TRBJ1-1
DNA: TGTGCCAGCAGCTTGGGATCGCAGGCCAGGAACACTGAAGCTTTCTTT
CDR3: CASSLGSQARNTEAFF

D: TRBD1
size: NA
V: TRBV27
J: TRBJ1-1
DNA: TGTGCCAGCAGTGAGGGACAGCCTTTAGGGAACACTGAAGCTTTCTTT
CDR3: CASSEGQPLGNTEAFF

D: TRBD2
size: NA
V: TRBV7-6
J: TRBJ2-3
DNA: TGTGCCAGCAGCCCCGGGGGGGCATTCGGTTTAGGTGGCACAGATACGCAGTATTTT
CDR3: CASSPGGAFGLGGTDTQYF

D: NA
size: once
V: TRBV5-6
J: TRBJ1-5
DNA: TGTGCCAGCAGCTTGTTCCAGGTTCAGCCCCAGCATTTT
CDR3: CASSLFQVQPQHF

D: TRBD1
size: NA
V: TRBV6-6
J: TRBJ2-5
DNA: TGTGCCAGCAGTGGACAGGGGAAGGTGGAGACCCAGTACTTC
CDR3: CASSGQGKVETQYF

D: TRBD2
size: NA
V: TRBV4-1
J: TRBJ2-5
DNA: TGCGCCAGCAGCCACGATATAAACCCAGCGGGGAGGGAGACCCAGTACTTC
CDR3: CASSHDINPAGRETQYF

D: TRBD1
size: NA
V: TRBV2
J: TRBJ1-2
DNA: TGTGCCAGCAGTGAAGCGGGGACAGGACCCTCTGGCTATGGCTACACCTTC
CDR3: CASSEAGTGPSGYGYTF

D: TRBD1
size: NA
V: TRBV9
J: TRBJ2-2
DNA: TGTGCCAGCGGGCCGGGACAGGGGTACACCGGGGAGCTGTTTTTT
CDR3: CASGPGQGYTGELFF

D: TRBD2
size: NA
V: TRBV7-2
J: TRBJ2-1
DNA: TGTGCCAGCAGCTTGGACCTAGCGGGGGATCGCAATGAGCAGTTCTTC
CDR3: CASSLDLAGDRNEQFF

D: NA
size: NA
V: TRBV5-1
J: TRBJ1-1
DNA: TGCGCCAGCAGCTTACTCCCCCTAACAGGGACTGAAGCTTTCTTT
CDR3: CASSLLPLTGTEAFF

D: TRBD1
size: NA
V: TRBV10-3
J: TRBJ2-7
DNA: TGTGCCATCAGTGAGGGACAGGGATCCTACGAGCAGTACTTC
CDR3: CAISEGQGSYEQYF

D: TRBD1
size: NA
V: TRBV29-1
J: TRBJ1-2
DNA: TGCAGCGTTGAACCTGGGACAGGGCGGAGGGCCTATGGCTACACCTTC
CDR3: CSVEPGTGRRAYGYTF

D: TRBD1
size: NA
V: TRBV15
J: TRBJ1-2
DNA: TGTGCCACCAGCAGAGAAATCCCAGGGACAGGGGACGGCTACACCTTC
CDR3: CATSREIPGTGDGYTF

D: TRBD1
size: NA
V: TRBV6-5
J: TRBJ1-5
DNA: TGTGCCAGCAGCCCCACAGGGGGCGGTCAGCCCCAGCATTTT
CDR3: CASSPTGGGQPQHF

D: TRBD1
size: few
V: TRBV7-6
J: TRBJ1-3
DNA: TGTGCCAGCAGCCCGCGGGACAGGGGCCCCGGCAGCTCTGGAAACACCATATATTTT
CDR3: CASSPRDRGPGSSGNTIYF

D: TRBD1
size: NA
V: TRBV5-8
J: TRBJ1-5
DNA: TGTGCCAGCAGCTTGGCGCAGGGGGTAGGACAGCCCCAGCATTTT
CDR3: CASSLAQGVGQPQHF

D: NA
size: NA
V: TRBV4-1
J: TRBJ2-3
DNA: TGCGCCAGCAGCCACCAATGGACGCGGGGGCGTTACACAGATACGCAGTATTTT
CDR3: CASSHQWTRGRYTDTQYF

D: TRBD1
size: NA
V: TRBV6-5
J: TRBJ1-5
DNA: TGTGCCAGCTGGGACAGGGGTAGTGGCAATCAGCCCCAGCATTTT
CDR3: CASWDRGSGNQPQHF

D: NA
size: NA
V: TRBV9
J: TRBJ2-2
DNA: TGTGCCAGCAGCGTAGGGGAGAGTAAAGGGAACACCGGGGAGCTGTTTTTT
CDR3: CASSVGESKGNTGELFF

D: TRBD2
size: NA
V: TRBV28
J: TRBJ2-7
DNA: TGTGCCAGCAGTTTCAGCGGGGGGAGCCCGTCCTACGAGCAGTACTTC
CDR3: CASSFSGGSPSYEQYF

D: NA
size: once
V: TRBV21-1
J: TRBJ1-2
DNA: TGTGCCAGCAGCAAAGGCCCCAGCGGATTTGGCTATGGCTACACCTTC
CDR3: CASSKGPSGFGYGYTF

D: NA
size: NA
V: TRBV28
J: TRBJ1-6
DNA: TGTGCCAGCAAACCTCACCACGGGAAAACAGCCACATATAATTCACCCCTCCACTTT
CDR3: CASKPHHGKTATYNSPLHF

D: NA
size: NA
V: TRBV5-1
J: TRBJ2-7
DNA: TGCGCCAGCAGCTTGCAGGGAATCAACGAGCAGTACTTC
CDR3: CASSLQGINEQYF